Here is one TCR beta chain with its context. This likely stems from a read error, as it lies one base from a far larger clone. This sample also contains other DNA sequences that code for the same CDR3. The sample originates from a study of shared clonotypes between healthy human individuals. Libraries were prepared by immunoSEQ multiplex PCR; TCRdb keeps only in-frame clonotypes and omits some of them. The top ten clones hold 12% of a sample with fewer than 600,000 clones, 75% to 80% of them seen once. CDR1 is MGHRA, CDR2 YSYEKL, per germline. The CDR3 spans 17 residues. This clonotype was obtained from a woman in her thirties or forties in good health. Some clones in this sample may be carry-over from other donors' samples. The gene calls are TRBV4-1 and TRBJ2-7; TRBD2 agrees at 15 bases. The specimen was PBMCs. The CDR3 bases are TGCGCCAGCAGCCAAGAAGGACTAGCGGGAGGGTCCTATGAGCAGTACTTC. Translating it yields CASSQEGLAGGSYEQYF.